The clone carrying this TCR beta chain turned up a few times. This specimen comes from a study of CD8+CD57+ T cells in acquired aplastic anemia. The sequenced patients had an expansion of CD8+CD57+ cells seen by flow cytometry. The blood sampling took place in patients who had so far received no therapy. CDR3 and TCR beta VDJ profiling relied on genomic DNA as the template. In TCRdb, the reads were re-called with MiXCR into one record per CDR3 protein. The table records roughly 190,000 distinct CDR3 sequences, approximately 48% of them present only once. This CDR3 comprises 13 residues. Germline V gene data show CDR1 as ENHRY and CDR2 as SYGVKD. V was cut by 5 bases and J by 12 bases, with 19 bases left in between.

Material: sorted CD4+, CD8+, or CD8+CD57+ T cells (not recorded which) from PBMCs. The chain links TRBV10-3 to TRBJ1-1, with a weak D call TRBD1 (5 bases). The TCR was taken from a human donor with aplastic anemia. CDR3 coding DNA: TGTGCCATCAGTCCGTCCCAGGGAGACGAACCTTTCTTT. Protein product: CAISPSQGDEPFF.